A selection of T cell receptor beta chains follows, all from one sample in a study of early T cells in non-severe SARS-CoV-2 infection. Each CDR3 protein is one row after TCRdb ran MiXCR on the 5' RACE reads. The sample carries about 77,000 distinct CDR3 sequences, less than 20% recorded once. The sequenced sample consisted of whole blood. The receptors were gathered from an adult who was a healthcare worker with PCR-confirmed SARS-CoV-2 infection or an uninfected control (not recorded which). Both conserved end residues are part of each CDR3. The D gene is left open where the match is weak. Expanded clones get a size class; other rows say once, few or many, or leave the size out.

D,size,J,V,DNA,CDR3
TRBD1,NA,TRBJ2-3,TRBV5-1,TGCGCCAGCAGCCCCCCCTCCGGACAGGGAGGCACAGATACGCAGTATTTT,CASSPPSGQGGTDTQYF
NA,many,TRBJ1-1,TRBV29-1,TGCAGCGTTGAAGTCCTGAAGCGGGACGCCACTGAAGCTTTCTTT,CSVEVLKRDATEAFF
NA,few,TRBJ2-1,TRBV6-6,TGTGCCAGCACTTTAGGGACACCGTCCTACAATGAGCAGTTCTTC,CASTLGTPSYNEQFF
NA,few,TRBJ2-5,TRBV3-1,TGTGCCAGCAGCCAAGACCCCGGGCAAGTGACCCAGTACTTC,CASSQDPGQVTQYF
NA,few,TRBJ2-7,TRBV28,TGTGCCAGCAGTCCCACACGCGAGCAGTACTTC,CASSPTREQYF
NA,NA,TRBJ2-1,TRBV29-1,TGCAGCGTTGGGCGTTGGGTGGCTGAGCAGTTCTTC,CSVGRWVAEQFF
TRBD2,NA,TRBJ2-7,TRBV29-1,TGCAGCGTTGCCCGGGGGGCCTACGAGCAGTACTTC,CSVARGAYEQYF
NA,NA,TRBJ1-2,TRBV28,TGTGCCAGCAGTTTTCGGGGCACCGGCTACACCTTC,CASSFRGTGYTF
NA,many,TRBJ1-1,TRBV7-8,TGTGCCAGCAGCTTAGAACAGAACACTGAAGCTTTCTTT,CASSLEQNTEAFF
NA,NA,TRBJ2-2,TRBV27,TGTGCCAGCAGTTTTCGGGGGTTAGGCACCGGGGAGCTGTTTTTT,CASSFRGLGTGELFF
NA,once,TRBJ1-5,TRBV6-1,TGTGCCAGCAGTGACTGGATCCATCAGCCCCAGCATTTT,CASSDWIHQPQHF
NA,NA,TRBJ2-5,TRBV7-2,TGTGCCAGCAGCTTAGCGAATACGTTACAAGAGACCCAGTACTTC,CASSLANTLQETQYF
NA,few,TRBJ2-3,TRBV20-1,TGCAGTGCTGCCCCTTTTCGGAACCGTGGTGCAGATACGCAGTATTTT,CSAAPFRNRGADTQYF
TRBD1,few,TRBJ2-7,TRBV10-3,TGTGCCATCAGTGGGGACAGACGTTACTCCTACGAGCAGTACTTC,CAISGDRRYSYEQYF
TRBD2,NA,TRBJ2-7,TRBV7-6,TGTGCCAGCAGCCCACTGACTAGCGGGGGGATTTCCTACGAGCAGTACTTC,CASSPLTSGGISYEQYF
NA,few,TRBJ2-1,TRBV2,TGTGCCAGCAGTGAAGACCGACAGTACTACAATGAGCAGTTCTTC,CASSEDRQYYNEQFF
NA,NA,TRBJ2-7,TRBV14,TGTGCCAGCAGCCAAGGGCTTGGGACTCCTAGAATATACGAGCAGTACTTC,CASSQGLGTPRIYEQYF
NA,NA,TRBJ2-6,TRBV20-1,TGCAGTGCGGACGTTGGGGCCAACGTCCTGACTTTC,CSADVGANVLTF
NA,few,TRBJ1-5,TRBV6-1,TGTGCCAGCAGTGAAGTTCTTTGGCAAATCAATCAGCCCCAGCATTTT,CASSEVLWQINQPQHF
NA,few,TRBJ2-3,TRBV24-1,TGTGCCACCAGTGATTTGCCCTCATCGGGGGATACGCAGTATTTT,CATSDLPSSGDTQYF
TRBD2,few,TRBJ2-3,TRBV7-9,TGTGCCAGCAGCTTAGGAAGGAGCGCTAGCGGGGGAGATACGCAGTATTTT,CASSLGRSASGGDTQYF
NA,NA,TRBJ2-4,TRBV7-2,TGTGCCAGCAGCTTAATAGCCAAAAACATTCAGTACTTC,CASSLIAKNIQYF
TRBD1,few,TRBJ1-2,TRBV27,TGTGCCAGCAGTAGCCCGGGGACAGGGAATGGCTACACCTTC,CASSSPGTGNGYTF
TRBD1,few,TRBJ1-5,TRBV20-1,TGCAGTGCCAGACAGGGGGAGCGTCAGCCCCAGCATTTT,CSARQGERQPQHF
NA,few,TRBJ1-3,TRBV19,TGTGCCAGTAGTCCGACGTTCGCCCCTGGAAACACCATATATTTT,CASSPTFAPGNTIYF
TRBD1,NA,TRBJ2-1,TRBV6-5,TGTGCCAGCAGTTACGAGGGGGCGCCTTACAATGAGCAGTTCTTC,CASSYEGAPYNEQFF
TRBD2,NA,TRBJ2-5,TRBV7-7,TGTGCTAGCAGCTTCGGGACTACCCAAGAGACCCAGTACTTC,CASSFGTTQETQYF
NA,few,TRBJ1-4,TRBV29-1,TGCAGCGCGTCCCGAGGAGGGGGGATAAATGAAAAACTGTTTTTT,CSASRGGGINEKLFF
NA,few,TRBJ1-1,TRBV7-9,TGTGCCAGCAGCCTTGGCCAAGTATACACTGAAGCTTTCTTT,CASSLGQVYTEAFF
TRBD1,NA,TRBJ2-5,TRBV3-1,TGTGCCAGCAGCCAGTGGACAGGGGGCGCGGAGACCCAGTACTTC,CASSQWTGGAETQYF
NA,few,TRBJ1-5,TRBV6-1,TGTGCCAGCAGTGCGGGTGCAGGGGTTCCCCAGCATTTT,CASSAGAGVPQHF
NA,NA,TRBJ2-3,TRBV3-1,TGTGCCAGCAGCCAGAAGGGAGGAGCAGATACGCAGTATTTT,CASSQKGGADTQYF
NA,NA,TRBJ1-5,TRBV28,TGTGCCAGCAGTTTATTTCGAGGAAATCAGCCCCAGCATTTT,CASSLFRGNQPQHF
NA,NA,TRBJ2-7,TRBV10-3,TGTGCCATCAGTGACTTCTCAGAGCAGTACTTC,CAISDFSEQYF
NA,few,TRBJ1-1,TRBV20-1,TGCAGTGCTGCCTGGCGAGGGGTCGCGAACACTGAAGCTTTCTTT,CSAAWRGVANTEAFF
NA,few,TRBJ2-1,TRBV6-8,TGTGCCAGCAGCCGAAACAGGGTCCAGTTCTTC,CASSRNRVQFF
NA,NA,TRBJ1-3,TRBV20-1,TGCAGTGCTAGTCTCCCGGGGACGGGGTTAGGAAACACCATATATTTT,CSASLPGTGLGNTIYF
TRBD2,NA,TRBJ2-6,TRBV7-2,TGTGCCAGCAGCCCTGGACTAGCTTCATGGGGGGCCAACGTCCTGACTTTC,CASSPGLASWGANVLTF
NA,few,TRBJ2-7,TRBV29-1,TGCAGCGTCGAGGACCTTGGGGAGCAGTACTTC,CSVEDLGEQYF
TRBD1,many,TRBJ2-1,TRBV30,TGTGCCTGGAATTTCCGGGACAGGAAATACAATGAGCAGTTCTTC,CAWNFRDRKYNEQFF
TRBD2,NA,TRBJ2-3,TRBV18,TGTGCCAGCTCATTCCTACTAGCGGCCCCGCAGTATTTT,CASSFLLAAPQYF